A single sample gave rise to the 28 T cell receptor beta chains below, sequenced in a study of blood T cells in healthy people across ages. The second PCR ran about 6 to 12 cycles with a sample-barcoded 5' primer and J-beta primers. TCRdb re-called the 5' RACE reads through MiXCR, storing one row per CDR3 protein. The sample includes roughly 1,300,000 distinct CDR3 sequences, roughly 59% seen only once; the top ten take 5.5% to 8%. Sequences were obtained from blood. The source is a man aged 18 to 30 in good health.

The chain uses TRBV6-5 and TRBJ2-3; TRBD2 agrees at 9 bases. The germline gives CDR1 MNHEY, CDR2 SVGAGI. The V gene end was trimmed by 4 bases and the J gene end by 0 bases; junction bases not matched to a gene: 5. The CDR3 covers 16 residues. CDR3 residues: CASSLTSGQSTDTQYF. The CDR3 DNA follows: TGTGCCAGCAGTTTAACTAGCGGGCAGAGCACAGATACGCAGTATTTT.

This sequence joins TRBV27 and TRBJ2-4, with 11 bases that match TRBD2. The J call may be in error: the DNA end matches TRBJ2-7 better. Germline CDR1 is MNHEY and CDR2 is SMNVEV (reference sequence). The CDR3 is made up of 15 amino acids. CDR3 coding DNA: TGTGCCAGCAGTTACTTTAGCGGGAGGGGCCACGAGCAGTACTTC. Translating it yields CASSYFSGRGHEQYF.

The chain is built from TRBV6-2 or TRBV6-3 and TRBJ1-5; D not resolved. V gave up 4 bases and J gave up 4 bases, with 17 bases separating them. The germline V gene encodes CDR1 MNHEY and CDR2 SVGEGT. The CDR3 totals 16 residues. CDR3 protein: CASSFLSPPRNQPQHF. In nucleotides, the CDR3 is TGTGCCAGCAGTTTCTTGAGCCCACCGAGGAATCAGCCCCAGCATTTT.

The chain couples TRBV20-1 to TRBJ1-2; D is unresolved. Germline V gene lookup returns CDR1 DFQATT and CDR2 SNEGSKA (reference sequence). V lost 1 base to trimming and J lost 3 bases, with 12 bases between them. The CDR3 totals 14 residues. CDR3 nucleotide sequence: TGCAGTGCTAGAGGACACGAAGGTGACTATGGCTACACCTTC. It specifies CSARGHEGDYGYTF.

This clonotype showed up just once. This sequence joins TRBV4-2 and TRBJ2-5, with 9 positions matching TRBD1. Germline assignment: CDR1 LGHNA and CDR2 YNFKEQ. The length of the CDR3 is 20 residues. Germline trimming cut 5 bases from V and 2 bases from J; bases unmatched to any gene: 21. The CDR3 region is CASSLRGTGTSRWGQETQYF. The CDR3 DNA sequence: TGTGCCAGCAGCTTGAGAGGGACAGGGACCAGTCGCTGGGGGCAAGAGACCCAGTACTTC.

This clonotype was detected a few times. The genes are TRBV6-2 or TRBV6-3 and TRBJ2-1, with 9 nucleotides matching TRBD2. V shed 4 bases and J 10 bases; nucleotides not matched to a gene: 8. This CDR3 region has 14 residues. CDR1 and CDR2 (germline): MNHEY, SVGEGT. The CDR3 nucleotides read TGTGCCAGCAGTTCCCTAGCGGGGCCCCCAGAGCAGTTCTTC. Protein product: CASSSLAGPPEQFF.

CDR3 bases: TGTGCCAGCAGCTTAGCTTGGACAGCAGATACGCAGTATTTT. The encoded protein is CASSLAWTADTQYF. The J gene is TRBJ2-3, the V gene TRBV7-2, with D maybe TRBD1 (6 bases). Germline assignment: CDR1 SGHTA and CDR2 FQGNSA. The CDR3 is 14 amino acids. Trimming pared 0 bases from V and 4 bases from J, leaving 8 bases between.

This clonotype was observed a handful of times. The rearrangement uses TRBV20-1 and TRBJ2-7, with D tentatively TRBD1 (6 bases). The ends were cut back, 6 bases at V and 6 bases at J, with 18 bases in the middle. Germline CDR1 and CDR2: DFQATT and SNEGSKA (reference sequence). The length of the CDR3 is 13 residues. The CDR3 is CSATPDDRCEQYF. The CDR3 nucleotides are TGCAGTGCAACCCCCGACGACAGGTGCGAGCAGTACTTC.

CDR3 sequence reads: CSARGLGGTQYF. For the CDR3, the DNA is TGCAGTGCTAGGGGTCTGGGGGGGACCCAGTACTTC. The chain is built from TRBV20-1 and TRBJ2-7; the D gene is possibly TRBD2 (6 bases). The DNA end lines up better with TRBJ2-5; the J call may be wrong. Germline lookup yields CDR1 DFQATT and CDR2 SNEGSKA (reference sequence). The CDR3 is made up of 12 amino acids.

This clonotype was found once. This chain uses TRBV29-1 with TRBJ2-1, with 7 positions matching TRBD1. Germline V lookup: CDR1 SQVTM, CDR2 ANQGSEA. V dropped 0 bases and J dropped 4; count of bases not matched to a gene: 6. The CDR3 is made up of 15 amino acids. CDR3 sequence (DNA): TGCAGCGTTGAAGACCGGACAGGAGCTTACAATGAGCAGTTCTTC. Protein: CSVEDRTGAYNEQFF.

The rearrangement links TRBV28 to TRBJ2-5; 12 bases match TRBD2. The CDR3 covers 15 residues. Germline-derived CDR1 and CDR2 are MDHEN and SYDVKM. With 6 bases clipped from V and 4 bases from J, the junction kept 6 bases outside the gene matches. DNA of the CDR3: TGTGCCAGCAGGCTAGCGGGGGGGCCTCGAGAGACCCAGTACTTC. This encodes CASRLAGGPRETQYF.

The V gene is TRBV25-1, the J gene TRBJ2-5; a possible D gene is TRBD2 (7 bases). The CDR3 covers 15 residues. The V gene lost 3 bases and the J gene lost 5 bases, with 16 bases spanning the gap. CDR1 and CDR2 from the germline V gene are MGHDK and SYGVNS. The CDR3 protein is CASSEGGLEGETQYF. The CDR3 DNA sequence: TGTGCCAGCAGTGAGGGGGGGCTGGAGGGCGAGACCCAGTACTTC.

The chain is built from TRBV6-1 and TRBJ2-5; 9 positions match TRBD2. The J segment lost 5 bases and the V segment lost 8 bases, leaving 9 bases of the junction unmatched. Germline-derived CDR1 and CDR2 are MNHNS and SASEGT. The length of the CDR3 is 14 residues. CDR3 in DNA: TGTGCCAGCCAAGCCGGGACTAGCTGGGAGACCCAGTACTTC. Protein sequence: CASQAGTSWETQYF.

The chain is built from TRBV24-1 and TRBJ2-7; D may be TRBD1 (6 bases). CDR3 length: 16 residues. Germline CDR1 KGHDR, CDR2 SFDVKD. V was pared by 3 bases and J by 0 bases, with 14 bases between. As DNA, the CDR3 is TGTGCCACCAGTGATGGGGCGGACAGCAGCTCCTACGAGCAGTACTTC. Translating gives CATSDGADSSSYEQYF.

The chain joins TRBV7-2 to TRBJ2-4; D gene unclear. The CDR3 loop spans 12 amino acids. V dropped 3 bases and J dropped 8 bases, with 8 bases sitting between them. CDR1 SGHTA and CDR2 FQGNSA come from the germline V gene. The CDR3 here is CASSLPQDIQYF. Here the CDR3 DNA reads TGTGCCAGCAGCTTGCCCCAGGACATTCAGTACTTC. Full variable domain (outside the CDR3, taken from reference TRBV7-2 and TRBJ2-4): GAGVSQSPSNKVTEKGKDVELRCDPISGHTALYWYRQSLGQGLEFLIYFQGNSAPDKSGLPSDRFSAERTGGSVSTLTIQRTQQEDSAVYLCASSLPQDIQYFGAGTRLSVL.

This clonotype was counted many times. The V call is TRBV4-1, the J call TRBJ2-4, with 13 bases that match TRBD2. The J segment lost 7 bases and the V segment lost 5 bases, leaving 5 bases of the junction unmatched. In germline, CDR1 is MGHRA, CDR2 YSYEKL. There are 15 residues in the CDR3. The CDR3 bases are TGCGCCAGCAGCGCGGGACTAGCGGGAAAGAACATTCAGTACTTC. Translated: CASSAGLAGKNIQYF.

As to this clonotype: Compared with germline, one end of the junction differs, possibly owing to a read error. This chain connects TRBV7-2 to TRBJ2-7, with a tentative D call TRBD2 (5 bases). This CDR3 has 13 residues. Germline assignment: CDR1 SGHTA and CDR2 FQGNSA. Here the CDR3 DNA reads TGTGCCAGCAGCGTAGCGAATTCCTACGAGCAGTACTTC. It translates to CASSVANSYEQYF.

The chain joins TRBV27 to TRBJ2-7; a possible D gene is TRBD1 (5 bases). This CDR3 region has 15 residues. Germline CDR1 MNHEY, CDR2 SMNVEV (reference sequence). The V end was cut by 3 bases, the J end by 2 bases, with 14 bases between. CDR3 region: CASSFGRASTYEQYF. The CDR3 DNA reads TGTGCCAGCAGTTTCGGCAGGGCCTCGACCTACGAGCAGTACTTC.

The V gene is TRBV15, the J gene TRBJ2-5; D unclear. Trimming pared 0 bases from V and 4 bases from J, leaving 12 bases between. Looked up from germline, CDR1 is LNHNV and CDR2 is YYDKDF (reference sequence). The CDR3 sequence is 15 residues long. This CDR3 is CATSRDVGRLETQYF. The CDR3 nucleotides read TGTGCCACCAGCAGAGATGTTGGCCGGTTAGAGACCCAGTACTTC.

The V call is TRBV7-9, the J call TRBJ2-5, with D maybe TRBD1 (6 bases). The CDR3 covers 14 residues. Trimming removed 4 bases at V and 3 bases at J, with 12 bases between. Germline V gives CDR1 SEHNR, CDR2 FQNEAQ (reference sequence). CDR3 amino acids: CASSWGTSKETQYF. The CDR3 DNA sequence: TGTGCCAGCAGCTGGGGGACATCGAAAGAGACCCAGTACTTC. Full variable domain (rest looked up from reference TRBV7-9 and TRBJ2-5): DTGVSQNPRHKITKRGQNVTFRCDPISEHNRLYWYRQTLGQGPEFLTYFQNEAQLEKSRLLSDRFSAERPKGSFSTLEIQRTEQGDSAMYLCASSWGTSKETQYFGPGTRLLVL.

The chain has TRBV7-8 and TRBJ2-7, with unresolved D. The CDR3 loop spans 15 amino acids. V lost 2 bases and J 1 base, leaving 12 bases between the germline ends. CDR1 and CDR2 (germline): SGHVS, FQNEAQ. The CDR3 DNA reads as TGTGCCAGCAGCTTACTGCACAGTGTGTCCTACGAGCAGTACTTC. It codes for CASSLLHSVSYEQYF.

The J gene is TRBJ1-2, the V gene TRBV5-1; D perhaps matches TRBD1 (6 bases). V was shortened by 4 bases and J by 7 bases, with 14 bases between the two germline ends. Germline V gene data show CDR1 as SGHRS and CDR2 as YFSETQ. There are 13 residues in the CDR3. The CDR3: CASSVAGDTGYTF. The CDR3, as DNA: TGCGCCAGCAGCGTCGCAGGGGATACTGGCTACACCTTC. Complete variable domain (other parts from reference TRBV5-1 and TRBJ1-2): KAGVTQTPRYLIKTRGQQVTLSCSPISGHRSVSWYQQTPGQGLQFLFEYFSETQRNKGNFPGRFSGRQFSNSRSEMNVSTLELGDSALYLCASSVAGDTGYTFGSGTRLTVV.

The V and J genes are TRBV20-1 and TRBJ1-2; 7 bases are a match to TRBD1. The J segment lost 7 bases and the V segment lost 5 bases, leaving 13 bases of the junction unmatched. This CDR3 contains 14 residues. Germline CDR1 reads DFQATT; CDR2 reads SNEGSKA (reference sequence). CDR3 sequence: CSAGAQGEYSGYTF. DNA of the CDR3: TGCAGTGCTGGAGCGCAGGGGGAGTATAGTGGCTACACCTTC.

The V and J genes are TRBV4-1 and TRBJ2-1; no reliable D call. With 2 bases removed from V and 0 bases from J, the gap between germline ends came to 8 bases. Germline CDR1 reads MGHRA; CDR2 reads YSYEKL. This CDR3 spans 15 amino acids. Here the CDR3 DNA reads TGCGCCAGCAGCCAAACCCGGAGCTCCTACAATGAGCAGTTCTTC. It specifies CASSQTRSSYNEQFF.

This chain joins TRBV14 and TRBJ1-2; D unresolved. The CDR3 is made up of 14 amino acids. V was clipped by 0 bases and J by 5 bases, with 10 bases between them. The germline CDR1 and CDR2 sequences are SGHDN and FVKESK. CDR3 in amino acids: CASSQDLSGYGYTF. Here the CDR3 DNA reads TGTGCCAGCAGCCAAGATCTCTCTGGGTATGGCTACACCTTC.

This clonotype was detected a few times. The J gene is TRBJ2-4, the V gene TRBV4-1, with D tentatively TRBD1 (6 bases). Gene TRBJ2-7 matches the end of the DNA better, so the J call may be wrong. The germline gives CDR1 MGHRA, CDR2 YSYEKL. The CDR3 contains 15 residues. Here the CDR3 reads CASSQGQGREYEQYF. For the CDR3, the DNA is TGCGCCAGCAGCCAAGGGCAGGGGCGCGAATACGAGCAGTACTTC.

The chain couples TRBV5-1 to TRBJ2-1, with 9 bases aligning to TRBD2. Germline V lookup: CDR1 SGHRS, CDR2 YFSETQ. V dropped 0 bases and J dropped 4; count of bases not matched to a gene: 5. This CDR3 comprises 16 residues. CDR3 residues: CASSLVAGERYNEQFF. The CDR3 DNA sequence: TGCGCCAGCAGCTTGGTAGCGGGAGAACGATACAATGAGCAGTTCTTC.

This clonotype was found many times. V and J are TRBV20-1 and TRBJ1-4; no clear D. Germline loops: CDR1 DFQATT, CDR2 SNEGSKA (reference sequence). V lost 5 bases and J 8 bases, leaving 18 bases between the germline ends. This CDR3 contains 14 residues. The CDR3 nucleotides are TGCAGTGCTCAGCCCCAGGAGTTCCCAGAAAAACTGTTTTTT. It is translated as CSAQPQEFPEKLFF.